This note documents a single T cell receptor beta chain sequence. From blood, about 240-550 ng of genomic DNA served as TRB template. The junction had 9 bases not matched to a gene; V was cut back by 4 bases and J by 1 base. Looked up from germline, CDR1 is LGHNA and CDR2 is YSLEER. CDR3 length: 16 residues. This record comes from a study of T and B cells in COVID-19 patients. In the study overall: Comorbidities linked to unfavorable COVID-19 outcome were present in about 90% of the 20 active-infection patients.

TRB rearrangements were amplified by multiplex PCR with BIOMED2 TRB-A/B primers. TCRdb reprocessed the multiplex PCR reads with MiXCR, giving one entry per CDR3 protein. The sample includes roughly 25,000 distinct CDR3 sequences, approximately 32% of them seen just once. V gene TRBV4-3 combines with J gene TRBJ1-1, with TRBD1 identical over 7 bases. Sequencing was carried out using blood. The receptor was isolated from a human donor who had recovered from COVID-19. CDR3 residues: CASSPGTARKNTEAFF. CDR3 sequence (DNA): TGCGCCAGCAGCCCCGGGACAGCACGCAAGAACACTGAAGCTTTCTTT.